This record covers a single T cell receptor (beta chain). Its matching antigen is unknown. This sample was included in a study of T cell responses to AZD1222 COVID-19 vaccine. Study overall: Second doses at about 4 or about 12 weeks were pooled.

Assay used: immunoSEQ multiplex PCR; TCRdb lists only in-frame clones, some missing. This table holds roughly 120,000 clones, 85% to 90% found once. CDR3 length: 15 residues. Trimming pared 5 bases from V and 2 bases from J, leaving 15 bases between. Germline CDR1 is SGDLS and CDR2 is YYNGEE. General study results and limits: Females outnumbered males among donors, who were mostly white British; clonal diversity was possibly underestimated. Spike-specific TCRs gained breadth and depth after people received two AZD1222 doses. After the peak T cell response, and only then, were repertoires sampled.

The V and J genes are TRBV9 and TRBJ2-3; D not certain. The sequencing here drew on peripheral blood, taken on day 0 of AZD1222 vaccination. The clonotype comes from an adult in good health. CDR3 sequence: CASRAPARATDTQYF. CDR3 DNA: TGTGCCAGCAGAGCCCCAGCCCGGGCCACAGATACGCAGTATTTT.